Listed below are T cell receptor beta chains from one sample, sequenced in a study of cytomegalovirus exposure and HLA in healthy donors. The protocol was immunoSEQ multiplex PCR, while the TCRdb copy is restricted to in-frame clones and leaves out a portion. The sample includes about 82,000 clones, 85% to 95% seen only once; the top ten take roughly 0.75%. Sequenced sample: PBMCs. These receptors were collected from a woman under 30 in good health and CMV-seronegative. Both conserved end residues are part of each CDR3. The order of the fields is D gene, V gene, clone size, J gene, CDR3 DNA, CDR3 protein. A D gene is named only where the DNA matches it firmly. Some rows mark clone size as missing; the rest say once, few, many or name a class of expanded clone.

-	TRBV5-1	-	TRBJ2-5	TGCGCCAGCAGCTTGGTCCCGGGGTTCGGGGGGACCCAGTACTTC	CASSLVPGFGGTQYF
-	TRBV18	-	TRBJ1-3	TGTGCCAGCTCACAAAGTGCCCCAAACACCGGGGACACCATATATTTT	CASSQSAPNTGDTIYF
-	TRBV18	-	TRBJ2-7	TGTGCCAGCTCACCGTTACAGTCAGGGGAGCGCGAGCAGTACTTC	CASSPLQSGEREQYF
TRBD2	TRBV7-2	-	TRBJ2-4	TGTGCCAGCAGCTTAGGGGGGGGAGCGGGGGCGTTGCCCAAAAACATTCAGTACTTC	CASSLGGGAGALPKNIQYF
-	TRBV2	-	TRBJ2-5	TGTGCCAGCAGTGTTCGAGGAGGGGAGACCCAGTACTTC	CASSVRGGETQYF
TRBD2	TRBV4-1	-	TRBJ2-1	TGCGCCAGCAGCCAAGCCGGGACTATCTACAATGAGCAGTTCTTC	CASSQAGTIYNEQFF
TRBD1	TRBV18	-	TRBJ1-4	TGTGCCAGCTCCCTCGGACAGGGACGAAATGAAAAACTGTTTTTT	CASSLGQGRNEKLFF
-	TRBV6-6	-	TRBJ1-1	TGTGCCAGCAGTTACGTTTCTCCGAACACTGAAGCTTTCTTT	CASSYVSPNTEAFF
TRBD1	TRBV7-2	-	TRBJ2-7	TGTGCCAGCAGCCCAAGGGGGCTGGAGCAGTACTTC	CASSPRGLEQYF
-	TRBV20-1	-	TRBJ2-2	TGCAGTGCTAGACAGGGCGGGGAGCTGTTTTTT	CSARQGGELFF
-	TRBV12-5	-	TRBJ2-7	TGTGCTAGTGGTTTGGTAAGAGGTTTAACCTACGAGCAGTACTTC	CASGLVRGLTYEQYF
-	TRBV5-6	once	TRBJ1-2	TGTGCCAGCAACTCCGCTTATCGACAATACCATGGCTACACCTTC	CASNSAYRQYHGYTF
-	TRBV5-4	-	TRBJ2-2	TGTGCCAGCAGCTTGTCCACCGGGAAACTCACCGGGGAGCTGTTTTTT	CASSLSTGKLTGELFF
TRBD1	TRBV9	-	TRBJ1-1	TGTGCCAGCAGCGTAGAGGGACAGTTGAACACTGAAGCTTTCTTT	CASSVEGQLNTEAFF
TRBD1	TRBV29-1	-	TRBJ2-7	TGCAGCGTTGAATCCGGACAGGGAAGTTCATTCTACGAGCAGTACTTC	CSVESGQGSSFYEQYF
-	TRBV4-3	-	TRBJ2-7	TGCGCCAGCAGCCAAGATGGTCGGGGATCGGACGAGCAGTACTTC	CASSQDGRGSDEQYF
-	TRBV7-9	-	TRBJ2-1	TGTGCCAGCAGCGCCGCGGGGGCGCTTGGCAATGAGCAGTTCTTC	CASSAAGALGNEQFF
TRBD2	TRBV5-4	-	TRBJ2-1	TGTGCCAGCAGCACGTGGGGCGGGGGGGGGAGCTCCTACAATGAGCAGTTCTTC	CASSTWGGGGSSYNEQFF
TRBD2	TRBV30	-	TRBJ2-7	TGTGCCTGGAGGGGGGGGGAGCAGTACTTC	CAWRGGEQYF
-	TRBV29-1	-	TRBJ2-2	TGCAGCGTTGAAGGGGACACCCACACCGGGGAGCTGTTTTTT	CSVEGDTHTGELFF